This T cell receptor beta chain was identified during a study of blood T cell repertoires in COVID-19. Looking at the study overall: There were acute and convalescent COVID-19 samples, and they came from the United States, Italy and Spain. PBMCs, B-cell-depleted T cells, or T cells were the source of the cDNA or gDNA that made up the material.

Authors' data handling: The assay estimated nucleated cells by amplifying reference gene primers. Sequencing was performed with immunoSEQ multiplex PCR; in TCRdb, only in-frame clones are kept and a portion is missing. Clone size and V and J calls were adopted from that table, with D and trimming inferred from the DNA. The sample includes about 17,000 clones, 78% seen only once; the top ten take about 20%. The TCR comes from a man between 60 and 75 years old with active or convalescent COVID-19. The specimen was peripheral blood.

The CDR3 region is CASMREDRGLYEQYF. DNA of the CDR3: TGTGCCAGCATGAGGGAAGACAGGGGGCTTTACGAGCAGTACTTC. The V call is TRBV6-5, the J call TRBJ2-7, with 10 bases lining up with TRBD1. Germline V gene sequence: CDR1 MNHEY, CDR2 SVGAGI. Trimming at V came to 7 bases and at J to 4 bases, leaving 10 bases not matched to a gene. The CDR3 runs 15 residues.